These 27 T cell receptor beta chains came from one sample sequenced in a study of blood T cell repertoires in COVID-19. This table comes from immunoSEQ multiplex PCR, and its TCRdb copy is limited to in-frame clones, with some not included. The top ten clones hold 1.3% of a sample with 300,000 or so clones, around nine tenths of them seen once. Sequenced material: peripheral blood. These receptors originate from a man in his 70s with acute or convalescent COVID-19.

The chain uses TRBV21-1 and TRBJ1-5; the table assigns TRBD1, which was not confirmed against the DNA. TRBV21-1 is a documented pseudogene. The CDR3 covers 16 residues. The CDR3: CASSKVNREINQPQHF. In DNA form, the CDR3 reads TGTGCCAGCAGCAAAGTAAACAGGGAAATAAACCAGCCCCAGCATTTT.

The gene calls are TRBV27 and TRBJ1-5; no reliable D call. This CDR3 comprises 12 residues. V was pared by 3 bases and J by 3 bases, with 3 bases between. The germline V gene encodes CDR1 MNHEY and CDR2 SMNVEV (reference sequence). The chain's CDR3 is CASSFHNQPQHF. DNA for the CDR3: TGTGCCAGCAGTTTCCACAATCAGCCCCAGCATTTT.

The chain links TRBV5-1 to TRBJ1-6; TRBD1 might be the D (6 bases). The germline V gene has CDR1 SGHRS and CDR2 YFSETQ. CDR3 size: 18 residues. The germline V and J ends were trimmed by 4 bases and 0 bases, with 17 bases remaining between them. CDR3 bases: TGCGCCAGCAGCCCCTCAACCGGACAGATCTCCTATAATTCACCCCTCCACTTT. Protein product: CASSPSTGQISYNSPLHF.

CDR3 coding DNA: TGTGCCATCAGTGATTACACAGCGGGCGGGGAAGAGCAGTACTTC. Amino acid sequence: CAISDYTAGGEEQYF. The V and J genes are TRBV10-3 and TRBJ2-7; weak D call: TRBD2 (6 bases). V lost 3 bases to trimming and J lost 7 bases, with 19 bases between them. Germline assignment: CDR1 ENHRY and CDR2 SYGVKD. This CDR3 is 15 amino acids long.

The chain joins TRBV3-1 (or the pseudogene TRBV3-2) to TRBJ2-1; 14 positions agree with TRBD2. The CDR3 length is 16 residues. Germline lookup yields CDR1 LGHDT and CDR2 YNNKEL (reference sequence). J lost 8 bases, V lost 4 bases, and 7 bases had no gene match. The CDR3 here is CASSLRLAGGNDEQFF. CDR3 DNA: TGTGCCAGCAGCCTCCGACTAGCGGGGGGGAACGATGAGCAGTTCTTC.

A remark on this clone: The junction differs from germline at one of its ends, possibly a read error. The CDR3: CASSEVQGIGELEF. In DNA, the CDR3 is TGTGCCAGCAGTGAAGTGCAGGGGATCGGTGAACTAGAGTTC. The V gene is TRBV2, the J gene TRBJ2-7; maybe TRBD1 (6 bases). The CDR3 runs to 14 residues. Germline-derived CDR1 and CDR2 are SNHLY and FYNNEI.

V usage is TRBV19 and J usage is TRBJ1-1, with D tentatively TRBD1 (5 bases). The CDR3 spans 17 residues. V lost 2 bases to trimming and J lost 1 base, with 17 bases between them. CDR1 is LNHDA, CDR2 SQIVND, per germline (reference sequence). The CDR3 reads CASSISRGSTANTEAFF. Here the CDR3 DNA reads TGTGCCAGTAGTATATCAAGGGGATCGACAGCGAACACTGAAGCTTTCTTT.

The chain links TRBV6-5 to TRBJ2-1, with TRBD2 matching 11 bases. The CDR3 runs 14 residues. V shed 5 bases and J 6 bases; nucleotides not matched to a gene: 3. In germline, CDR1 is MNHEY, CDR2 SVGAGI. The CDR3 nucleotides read TGTGCCAGCAGTATTGGACTAGCGGGCAATGAGCAGTTCTTC. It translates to CASSIGLAGNEQFF.

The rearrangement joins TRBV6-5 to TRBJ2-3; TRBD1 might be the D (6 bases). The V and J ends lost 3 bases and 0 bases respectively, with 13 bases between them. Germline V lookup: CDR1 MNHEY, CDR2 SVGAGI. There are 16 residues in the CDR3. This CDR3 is CASSYSFRGSTDTQYF. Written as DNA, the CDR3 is TGTGCCAGCAGTTATTCATTCAGGGGTAGCACAGATACGCAGTATTTT.

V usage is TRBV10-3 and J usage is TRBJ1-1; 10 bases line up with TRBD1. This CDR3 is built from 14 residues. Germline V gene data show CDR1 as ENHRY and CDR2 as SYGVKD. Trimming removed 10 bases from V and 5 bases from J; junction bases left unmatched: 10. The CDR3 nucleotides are TGTGCCACCGCAGGGACAGGGGCGTGGACTGAAGCTTTCTTT. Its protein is CATAGTGAWTEAFF.

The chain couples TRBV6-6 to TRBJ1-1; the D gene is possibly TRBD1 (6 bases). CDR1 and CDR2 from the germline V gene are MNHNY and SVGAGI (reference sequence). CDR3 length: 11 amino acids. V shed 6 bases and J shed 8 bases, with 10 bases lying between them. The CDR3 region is CASRYGQEAFF. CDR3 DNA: TGTGCCAGCAGGTACGGACAGGAAGCTTTCTTT.

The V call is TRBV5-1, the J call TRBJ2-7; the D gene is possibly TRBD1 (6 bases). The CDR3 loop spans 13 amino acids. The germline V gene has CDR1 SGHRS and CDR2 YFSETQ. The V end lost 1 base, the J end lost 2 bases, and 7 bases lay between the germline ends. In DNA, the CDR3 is TGCGCCAGCAGCTTGACAGGGCCCTACGAGCAGTACTTC. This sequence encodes CASSLTGPYEQYF.

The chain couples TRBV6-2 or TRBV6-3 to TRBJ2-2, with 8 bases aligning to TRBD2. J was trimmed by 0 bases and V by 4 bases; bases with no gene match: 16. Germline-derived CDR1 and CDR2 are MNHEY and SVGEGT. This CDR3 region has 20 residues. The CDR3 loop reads CASSWEIAGFRNTNTGELFF. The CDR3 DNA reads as TGTGCCAGCAGTTGGGAAATAGCGGGGTTTCGGAATACGAACACCGGGGAGCTGTTTTTT.

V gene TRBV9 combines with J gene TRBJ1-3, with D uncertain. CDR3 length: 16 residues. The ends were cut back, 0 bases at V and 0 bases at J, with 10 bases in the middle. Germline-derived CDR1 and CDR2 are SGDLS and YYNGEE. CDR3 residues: CASSVGASSSGNTIYF. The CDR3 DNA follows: TGTGCCAGCAGCGTAGGGGCGTCGAGCTCTGGAAACACCATATATTTT.

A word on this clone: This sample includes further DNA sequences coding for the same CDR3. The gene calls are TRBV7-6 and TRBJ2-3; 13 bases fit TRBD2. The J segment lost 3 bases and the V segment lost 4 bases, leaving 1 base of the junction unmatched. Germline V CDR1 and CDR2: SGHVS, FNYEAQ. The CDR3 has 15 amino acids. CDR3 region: CASSSTSGRTDTQYF. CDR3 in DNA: TGTGCCAGCAGCTCGACTAGCGGGAGGACAGATACGCAGTATTTT.

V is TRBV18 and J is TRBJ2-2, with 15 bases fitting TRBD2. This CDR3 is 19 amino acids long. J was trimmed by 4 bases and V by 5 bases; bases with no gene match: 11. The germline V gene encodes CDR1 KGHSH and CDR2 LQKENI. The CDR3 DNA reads TGTGCCAGCTCATCGCCGCGGGGACTAGCGGGGGGAAGCACCGGGGAGCTGTTTTTT. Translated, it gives CASSSPRGLAGGSTGELFF.

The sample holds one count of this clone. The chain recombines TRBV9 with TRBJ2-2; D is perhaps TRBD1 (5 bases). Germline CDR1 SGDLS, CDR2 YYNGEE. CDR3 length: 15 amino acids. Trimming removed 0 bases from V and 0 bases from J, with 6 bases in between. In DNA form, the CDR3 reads TGTGCCAGCAGCGTAGGACAGCCGAACACCGGGGAGCTGTTTTTT. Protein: CASSVGQPNTGELFF.

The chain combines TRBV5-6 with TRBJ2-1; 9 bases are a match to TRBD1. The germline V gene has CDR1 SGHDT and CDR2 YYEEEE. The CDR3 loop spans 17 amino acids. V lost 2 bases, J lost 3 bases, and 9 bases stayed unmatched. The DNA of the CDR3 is TGTGCCAGCAGCTTTGGAACCGGACAGGGGTTCTACAATGAGCAGTTCTTC. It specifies CASSFGTGQGFYNEQFF.

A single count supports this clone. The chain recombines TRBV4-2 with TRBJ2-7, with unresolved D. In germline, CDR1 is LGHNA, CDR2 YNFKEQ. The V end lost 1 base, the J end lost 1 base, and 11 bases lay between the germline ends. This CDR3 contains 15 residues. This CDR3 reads CASSQAAGESYEQYF. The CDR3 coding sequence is TGTGCCAGCAGCCAAGCTGCAGGTGAGTCCTACGAGCAGTACTTC.

The chain's CDR3 is CAISTSGRINEQYF. The CDR3 DNA reads as TGTGCCATCAGCACTAGCGGGAGAATCAACGAGCAGTACTTC. The V call is TRBV10-3, the J call TRBJ2-7; 11 bases fit TRBD2. The V and J ends lost 6 bases and 5 bases, in that order; junction bases with no gene match: 6. This CDR3 is built from 14 residues. Germline loops: CDR1 ENHRY, CDR2 SYGVKD.

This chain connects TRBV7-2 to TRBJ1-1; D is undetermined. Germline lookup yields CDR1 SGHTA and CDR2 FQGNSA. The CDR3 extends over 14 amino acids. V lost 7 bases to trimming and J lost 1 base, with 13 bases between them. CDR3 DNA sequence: TGTGCCAGCATTTTGAGCCGGGGGAACACTGAAGCTTTCTTT. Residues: CASILSRGNTEAFF. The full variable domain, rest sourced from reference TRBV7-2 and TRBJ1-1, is GAGVSQSPSNKVTEKGKDVELRCDPISGHTALYWYRQSLGQGLEFLIYFQGNSAPDKSGLPSDRFSAERTGGSVSTLTIQRTQQEDSAVYLCASILSRGNTEAFFGQGTRLTVV.

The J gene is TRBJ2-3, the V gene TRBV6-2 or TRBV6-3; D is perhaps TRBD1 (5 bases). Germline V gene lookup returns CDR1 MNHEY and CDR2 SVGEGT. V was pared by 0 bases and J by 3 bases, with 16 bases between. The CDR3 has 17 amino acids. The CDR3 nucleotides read TGTGCCAGCAGTTACTCCTGGGGCCGCCTCAAAACAGATACGCAGTATTTT. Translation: CASSYSWGRLKTDTQYF.

The CDR3 reads CASSRGQGEAFF. The CDR3 DNA follows: TGTGCCAGCTCACGAGGACAGGGTGAAGCTTTCTTT. This chain links TRBV18 with TRBJ1-1, with 8 bases identical to TRBD1. Germline V CDR1 and CDR2: KGHSH, LQKENI. Losses at the gene ends were 4 bases for V and 7 bases for J; bases not matched to a gene: 2. The length of the CDR3 is 12 residues.

CDR3 DNA sequence: TGTGCCAGCAGTTTTTTAGGGGAGACTAGCGGAACTCGAAACCCCACAGATACGCAGTATTTT. It yields the protein CASSFLGETSGTRNPTDTQYF. The V and J genes are TRBV28 and TRBJ2-3; TRBD2 matches at 9 bases. V trimming: 3 bases; J trimming: 2 bases; junction bases outside the gene matches: 21. The CDR3 runs to 21 residues. CDR1 and CDR2 (germline): MDHEN, SYDVKM.

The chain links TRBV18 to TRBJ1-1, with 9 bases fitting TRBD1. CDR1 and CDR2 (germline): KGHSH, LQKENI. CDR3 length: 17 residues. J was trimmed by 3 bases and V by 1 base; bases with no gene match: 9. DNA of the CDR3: TGTGCCAGCTCACCACGCGGGACAGGGTTGGCCTACACTGAAGCTTTCTTT. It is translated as CASSPRGTGLAYTEAFF.

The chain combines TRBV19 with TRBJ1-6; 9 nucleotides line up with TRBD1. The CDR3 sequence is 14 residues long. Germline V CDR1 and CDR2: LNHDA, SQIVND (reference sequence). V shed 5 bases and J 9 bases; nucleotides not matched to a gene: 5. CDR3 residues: CASSGQGISSPLHF. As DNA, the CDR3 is TGTGCCAGTAGTGGACAGGGGATAAGTTCACCCCTCCACTTT.

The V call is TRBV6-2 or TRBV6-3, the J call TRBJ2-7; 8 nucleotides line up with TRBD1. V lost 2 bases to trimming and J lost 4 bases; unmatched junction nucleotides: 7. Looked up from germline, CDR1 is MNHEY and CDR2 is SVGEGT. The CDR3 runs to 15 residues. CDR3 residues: CASSYRGQGGYEQYF. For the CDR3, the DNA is TGTGCCAGCAGTTACAGAGGACAGGGAGGATACGAGCAGTACTTC.